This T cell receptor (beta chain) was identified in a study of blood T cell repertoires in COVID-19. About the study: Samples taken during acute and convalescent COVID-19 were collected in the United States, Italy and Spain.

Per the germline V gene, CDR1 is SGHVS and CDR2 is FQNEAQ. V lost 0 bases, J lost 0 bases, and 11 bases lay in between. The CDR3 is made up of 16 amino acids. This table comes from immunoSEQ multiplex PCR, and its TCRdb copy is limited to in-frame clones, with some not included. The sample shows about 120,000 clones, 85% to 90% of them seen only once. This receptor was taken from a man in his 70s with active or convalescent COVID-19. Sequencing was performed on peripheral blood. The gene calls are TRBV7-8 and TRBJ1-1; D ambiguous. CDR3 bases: TGTGCCAGCAGCTTAGCGCTGCGGGAACTGAACACTGAAGCTTTCTTT. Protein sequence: CASSLALRELNTEAFF.